These 18 T cell receptor beta chains originate from one sample sequenced in a study of T cell repertoires in cytomegalovirus infection. Their recognized antigens are unknown. In TCRdb, the reads were re-called with MiXCR into one record per CDR3 protein. Of roughly 280,000 distinct CDR3 sequences in the sample, about 20% were seen once. The material sequenced was cultured PBMCs, taken from culture after CMV antigen stimulation. These receptors were collected from a human donor in good health (CMV status not recorded). Some clones in this sample may be carry-over from other donors' samples.

The rearrangement uses TRBV7-8 and TRBJ2-7; 12 bases line up with TRBD2. V gave up 5 bases and J gave up 3 bases; unmatched junction bases: 14. Per the germline V gene, CDR1 is SGHVS and CDR2 is FQNEAQ. The CDR3 covers 18 residues. The CDR3 DNA reads TGTGCCAGCAGCCCAGGACTAGCGGGACCGGATTTATACTACGAGCAGTACTTC. Translating gives CASSPGLAGPDLYYEQYF.

This clonotype was recorded a few times. The chain joins TRBV12-3 or TRBV12-4 to TRBJ1-2, with D maybe TRBD1 (6 bases). Trimming left V 3 bases short and J 6 bases short, with 17 bases between. The CDR3 is 15 residues long. CDR3: CASSLQGSVRDGYTF. The CDR3 DNA sequence: TGTGCCAGCAGTTTGCAGGGGTCGGTTAGAGATGGCTACACCTTC.

The chain joins TRBV5-4 to TRBJ2-2, with 7 positions matching TRBD2. This CDR3 is 16 amino acids long. Per the germline V gene, CDR1 is SGHNT and CDR2 is YYREEE (reference sequence). With 3 bases clipped from V and 4 bases from J, the junction kept 9 bases outside the gene matches. The CDR3 spells CASSSSSGRTTGELFF. The CDR3 DNA sequence: TGTGCCAGCAGCTCGTCTAGCGGAAGAACCACCGGGGAGCTGTTTTTT.

V gene TRBV20-1 combines with J gene TRBJ1-5; 8 nucleotides align to TRBD1. CDR1 and CDR2 from the germline V gene are DFQATT and SNEGSKA (reference sequence). V shed 6 bases, J shed 3 bases, and the junction held 4 bases outside the gene matches. The CDR3 runs 13 residues. The DNA for the CDR3 is TGCAGTGCCAAACAGGGGGACAATCAGCCCCAGCATTTT. This gives the protein CSAKQGDNQPQHF.

This clonotype was seen more than once but under ten times. The CDR3 DNA follows: TGTGCCAGCAGCCAAGAGGGGCTAGCGGGAGTTTACGAGCAGTACTTC. Translating it yields CASSQEGLAGVYEQYF. V gene TRBV4-2 combines with J gene TRBJ2-7, with 10 nucleotides matching TRBD2. Germline V gives CDR1 LGHNA, CDR2 YNFKEQ. Trimming cost V 0 bases and J 4 bases; bases outside gene matches: 6. CDR3 length equals 16 residues.

This clonotype was observed a few times. The CDR3 loop reads CASGQGQETQYF. DNA for the CDR3: TGTGCCAGCGGACAGGGGCAAGAGACCCAGTACTTC. The chain employs TRBV7-6 and TRBJ2-5; 9 nucleotides align to TRBD1. With 8 bases clipped from V and 2 bases from J, the junction kept 0 bases outside the gene matches. The CDR3 spans 12 residues. Germline V gives CDR1 SGHVS, CDR2 FNYEAQ.

The J gene is TRBJ2-3, the V gene TRBV6-1, with 14 bases matching TRBD2. V lost 6 bases to trimming and J lost 2 bases; unmatched junction nucleotides: 4. CDR1 is MNHNS, CDR2 SASEGT, per germline. This CDR3 has 16 amino acids. In DNA, the CDR3 is TGTGCCAGCAGCGCGACTAGCGGGGGGGTCACAGATACGCAGTATTTT. As protein: CASSATSGGVTDTQYF.

This chain uses TRBV30 with TRBJ2-7, with 12 bases aligning to TRBD1. CDR3 size: 14 residues. V dropped 4 bases and J dropped 7; count of bases not matched to a gene: 8. Germline-derived CDR1 and CDR2 are GTSNPN and SVGIG (reference sequence). The CDR3 sequence: CAWTSGTGGNEQYF. CDR3 nucleotide sequence: TGTGCCTGGACCTCCGGGACAGGGGGCAATGAGCAGTACTTC. The full variable domain, completed using reference TRBV30 and TRBJ2-7, is SQTIHQWPATLVQPVGSPLSLECTVEGTSNPNLYWYRQAAGRGLQLLFYSVGIGQISSEVPQNLSASRPQDRQFILSSKKLLLSDSGFYLCAWTSGTGGNEQYFGPGTRLTVT.

This rearrangement joins TRBV29-1 to TRBJ2-1; D uncertain. This CDR3 has 10 residues. Germline loops: CDR1 SQVTM, CDR2 ANQGSEA. V was cut by 3 bases and J by 7 bases, with 4 bases left in between. The CDR3 here is CSVDKNEQFF. The DNA for the CDR3 is TGCAGCGTTGACAAGAATGAGCAGTTCTTC.

This clonotype appeared a few times. The rearrangement joins TRBV24-1 to TRBJ2-3; tentative D call: TRBD1 (6 bases). Per germline, CDR1 KGHDR and CDR2 SFDVKD. Trimming left V 4 bases short and J 6 bases short, with 13 bases between. The CDR3 is made up of 14 amino acids. The CDR3 DNA reads as TGTGCCACCAGTGAGTCGAACCAGGGGGATACGCAGTATTTT. This sequence encodes CATSESNQGDTQYF.

This clonotype was recorded many times. J is TRBJ2-6 and V is TRBV7-2, with D perhaps TRBD1 (5 bases). Germline V gene sequence: CDR1 SGHTA, CDR2 FQGNSA. CDR3 length: 18 residues. The V and J ends lost 5 bases and 0 bases respectively, with 17 bases between them. CDR3 region: CASSKLQGSVSGANVLTF. The CDR3 bases are TGTGCCAGCAGCAAACTCCAGGGTTCCGTCTCTGGGGCCAACGTCCTGACTTTC.

This clonotype has at least ten counts. The chain couples TRBV6-5 to TRBJ1-1; D may be TRBD1 (6 bases). V dropped 8 bases and J dropped 4 bases, with 17 bases sitting between them. This CDR3 comprises 14 residues. Germline loops: CDR1 MNHEY, CDR2 SVGAGI. CDR3 in amino acids: CASWKGTSGTEAFF. The CDR3 coding sequence is TGTGCCAGCTGGAAGGGGACAAGCGGCACTGAAGCTTTCTTT.

The rearrangement uses TRBV13 and TRBJ2-1; D possibly corresponds to TRBD1 (6 bases). V was pared by 0 bases and J by 4 bases, with 10 bases between. Germline CDR1 PRHDT, CDR2 FYEKMQ (reference sequence). This CDR3 comprises 15 residues. The CDR3 DNA reads TGTGCCAGCAGCTTAGGGGACAGACGATACAATGAGCAGTTCTTC. Its translation: CASSLGDRRYNEQFF.

This clonotype was detected only a few times. This sequence joins TRBV19 and TRBJ2-5; 10 nucleotides align to TRBD2. The CDR3 sequence is 16 residues long. Trimming cost V 4 bases and J 5 bases; bases outside gene matches: 10. The germline gives CDR1 LNHDA, CDR2 SQIVND (reference sequence). The CDR3 region is CASSTRPGLALETQYF. In DNA, the CDR3 is TGTGCCAGTAGTACGCGCCCGGGACTAGCGTTGGAGACCCAGTACTTC. Filled out from reference TRBV19 and TRBJ2-5, the complete variable domain reads DGGITQSPKYLFRKEGQNVTLSCEQNLNHDAMYWYRQDPGQGLRLIYYSQIVNDFQKGDIAEGYSVSREKKESFPLTVTSAQKNPTAFYLCASSTRPGLALETQYFGPGTRLLVL.

This clonotype has a handful of counts. The chain has TRBV5-6 and TRBJ2-5, with 12 nucleotides matching TRBD1. Germline lookup yields CDR1 SGHDT and CDR2 YYEEEE. CDR3 size: 16 residues. V lost 7 bases and J lost 5; bases outside the gene matches: 12. CDR3 in DNA: TGTGCCAGCCACTCCCCAGGGACAGGGGGCATGGAGACCCAGTACTTC. Its protein product is CASHSPGTGGMETQYF. The full variable domain, its missing parts supplied by reference TRBV5-6 and TRBJ2-5, is DAGVTQSPTHLIKTRGQQVTLRCSPKSGHDTVSWYQQALGQGPQFIFQYYEEEERQRGNFPDRFSGHQFPNYSSELNVNALLLGDSALYLCASHSPGTGGMETQYFGPGTRLLVL.

The chain employs TRBV2 and TRBJ1-2, with D tentatively TRBD1 (6 bases). V lost 6 bases and J lost 3, with 11 bases in between. Germline V CDR1 and CDR2: SNHLY, FYNNEI. The CDR3 covers 13 residues. In DNA, the CDR3 is TGTGCCAGCAGACACCGGACAGACTATGGCTACACCTTC. It codes for CASRHRTDYGYTF.

The table lists this clonotype with a few counts. This rearrangement joins TRBV6-2 or TRBV6-3 to TRBJ1-5; no clear D gene. Germline CDR1 is MNHEY and CDR2 is SVGEGT. V shed 2 bases and J shed 7 bases, with 9 bases lying between them. The CDR3 spans 13 residues. The CDR3 spells CASSYGGTQPQHF. For the CDR3, the DNA is TGTGCCAGCAGTTACGGCGGTACGCAGCCCCAGCATTTT.

This chain joins TRBV30 and TRBJ2-4; no firm D call. V was shortened by 1 base and J by 3 bases, with 13 bases between the two germline ends. Germline V gives CDR1 GTSNPN, CDR2 SVGIG (reference sequence). The CDR3 is made up of 15 amino acids. Here the CDR3 DNA reads TGTGCCTGGAGTGAAGGGATAGCTATCAAAAACATTCAGTACTTC. Translating it yields CAWSEGIAIKNIQYF. Filled out from reference TRBV30 and TRBJ2-4, the complete variable domain reads SQTIHQWPATLVQPVGSPLSLECTVEGTSNPNLYWYRQAAGRGLQLLFYSVGIGQISSEVPQNLSASRPQDRQFILSSKKLLLSDSGFYLCAWSEGIAIKNIQYFGAGTRLSVL.